These 20 T cell receptor beta chains were all obtained from the same sample, sequenced in a study of response to subunit inactivated influenza vaccine. From the RT-PCR reads, TCRdb called clonotypes with MiXCR, one entry per CDR3 protein. The sample records about 780,000 distinct CDR3 sequences, approximately 17% being singletons. Here the sequenced sample was PBMCs from blood, taken around 5 days after vaccination. Every receptor here comes from a man between 45 and 60 years old who received an inactivated influenza vaccine.

The chain has TRBV12-3 or TRBV12-4 and TRBJ2-1; 8 nucleotides match TRBD2. V dropped 6 bases and J dropped 7; count of bases not matched to a gene: 14. The CDR3 consists of 16 residues. The CDR3 bases are TGTGCCAGCAGCCCGAGCGGGGGCCCTTTCGGGAATGAGCAGTTCTTC. Its protein is CASSPSGGPFGNEQFF.

The gene calls are TRBV5-1 and TRBJ1-1; D is uncertain. Trimming removed 5 bases at V and 0 bases at J, with 5 bases between. Germline CDR1 and CDR2: SGHRS and YFSETQ. CDR3 size: 12 residues. The CDR3 protein is CASRRVNTEAFF. The CDR3 DNA reads TGCGCCAGCAGGCGGGTGAACACTGAAGCTTTCTTT.

V usage is TRBV28 and J usage is TRBJ1-1; D perhaps matches TRBD1 (5 bases). The CDR3 consists of 15 residues. Germline V gives CDR1 MDHEN, CDR2 SYDVKM. Trimming pared 2 bases from V and 12 bases from J, leaving 22 bases between. The CDR3 region has the DNA TGTGCCAGCAGTTTAGATAACGCGCGGACAAGTTTTTCTTTCTTT. This encodes CASSLDNARTSFSFF.

This clonotype was detected a few times. V and J are TRBV7-2 and TRBJ1-2, with D maybe TRBD1 (5 bases). The V end lost 1 base, the J end lost 3 bases, and 12 bases lay between the germline ends. CDR3 length equals 15 residues. CDR1 and CDR2 from the germline V gene are SGHTA and FQGNSA. The CDR3 reads CASSLDAGPYYGYTF. The CDR3 nucleotides are TGTGCCAGCAGCTTAGACGCAGGGCCCTACTATGGCTACACCTTC.

This clonotype was detected only a few times. The V call is TRBV18, the J call TRBJ2-1; D unclear. Between the trimmed V and J ends, which lost 2 bases and 5 bases, there was a span of 4 bases. The germline V gene encodes CDR1 KGHSH and CDR2 LQKENI. The CDR3 totals 12 residues. CDR3 bases: TGTGCCAGCTCACCAAGGCACAATGAGCAGTTCTTC. This sequence encodes CASSPRHNEQFF.

CDR3 DNA: TGTGCCAGCAGAGCCGCTGGGGCCAACGTCCTGACTTTC. Translated, it gives CASRAAGANVLTF. The chain employs TRBV14 and TRBJ2-6; unclear D gene. Germline V CDR1 and CDR2: SGHDN, FVKESK. V was clipped by 6 bases and J by 2 bases, with 5 bases between them. The CDR3 extends over 13 amino acids.

The J gene is TRBJ2-3, the V gene TRBV9, with D possibly being TRBD1 (5 bases). CDR1 is SGDLS and CDR2 is YYNGEE in the germline V gene. This CDR3 contains 14 residues. The V end was cut by 3 bases, the J end by 3 bases, with 11 bases between. CDR3 nucleotides: TGTGCCAGCAGCGCCTACTCAGGGACAGATACGCAGTATTTT. Translated: CASSAYSGTDTQYF.

This chain joins TRBV15 and TRBJ2-7; 10 bases match TRBD2. Unmatched junction bases numbered 6, after V lost 0 bases and J lost 4 bases. From germline, CDR1 is LNHNV and CDR2 YYDKDF (reference sequence). The CDR3 runs to 16 residues. The CDR3 protein is CATSRDSLAGAYEQYF. The CDR3 bases are TGTGCCACCAGCAGAGATTCGCTAGCGGGAGCGTACGAGCAGTACTTC.

V usage is TRBV3-1 and J usage is TRBJ2-3; D uncertain. This CDR3 contains 15 residues. Trimming removed 0 bases at V and 3 bases at J, with 10 bases between. Germline-derived CDR1 and CDR2 are LGHDT and YNNKEL (reference sequence). The CDR3 DNA reads as TGTGCCAGCAGCCAAGACGTCAGAGGAACAGATACGCAGTATTTT. This sequence encodes CASSQDVRGTDTQYF.

The chain has TRBV28 and TRBJ2-7, with 8 positions matching TRBD2. V gave up 8 bases and J gave up 4 bases; unmatched junction bases: 10. Germline V CDR1 and CDR2: MDHEN, SYDVKM. The CDR3 contains 14 residues. The CDR3 region is CASLSGTRGYEQYF. CDR3 DNA sequence: TGTGCCAGCCTTTCCGGGACTAGAGGATACGAGCAGTACTTC.

There are a few counts of this clonotype. This chain links TRBV14 with TRBJ2-5; D may be TRBD1 (5 bases). Germline-derived CDR1 and CDR2 are SGHDN and FVKESK. The CDR3 length is 15 residues. V lost 1 base to trimming and J lost 2 bases, with 11 bases between them. CDR3: CASSQGTTPQETQYF. The CDR3 nucleotides are TGTGCCAGCAGCCAAGGGACAACCCCACAAGAGACCCAGTACTTC.

This clonotype was recorded a few times. The CDR3 spells CASSLAGGTGGSYNEQFF. In DNA, the CDR3 is TGCGCCAGCAGCTTGGCCGGGGGGACAGGGGGCTCCTACAATGAGCAGTTCTTC. The chain links TRBV5-1 to TRBJ2-1, with 11 bases identical to TRBD1. The germline V gene encodes CDR1 SGHRS and CDR2 YFSETQ. V was clipped by 0 bases and J by 0 bases; unmatched bases: 5. This CDR3 spans 18 amino acids.

The sample holds a few counts of this clonotype. V and J are TRBV5-6 and TRBJ2-6; perhaps TRBD2 as D (5 bases). V was trimmed by 3 bases and J by 1 base, leaving 11 bases between them. CDR3 length: 16 residues. Germline-derived CDR1 and CDR2 are SGHDT and YYEEEE. The CDR3, as DNA: TGTGCCAGCAGCTCAAGCCCGGGGTCTGGGGCCAACGTCCTGACTTTC. It yields the protein CASSSSPGSGANVLTF.

J is TRBJ1-1 and V is TRBV6-1; D may be TRBD1 (5 bases). CDR3 size: 13 residues. Trimming left V 4 bases short and J 2 bases short, with 8 bases between. The germline gives CDR1 MNHNS, CDR2 SASEGT. CDR3 residues: CASSVTVNTEAFF. The DNA for the CDR3 is TGTGCCAGCAGTGTGACAGTCAACACTGAAGCTTTCTTT.

In its sample, this clonotype was seen a few times. J is TRBJ2-1 and V is TRBV20-1; TRBD2 matches at 9 bases. In germline, CDR1 is DFQATT, CDR2 SNEGSKA (reference sequence). Trimming took 5 bases from V and 5 from J; bases not matched to a gene: 4. The CDR3 totals 13 residues. CDR3 loop: CSAARTSDNEQFF. As DNA, the CDR3 is TGCAGTGCTGCGCGGACTAGCGACAATGAGCAGTTCTTC.

The CDR3 spells CASSEIQGIGNNSPLHF. CDR3 nucleotide sequence: TGTGCCAGCAGTGAAATACAGGGGATCGGGAATAATTCACCCCTCCACTTT. J is TRBJ1-6 and V is TRBV27; TRBD1 agrees at 7 bases. V shed 5 bases, J shed 5 bases, and the junction held 12 bases outside the gene matches. Germline V gene sequence: CDR1 MNHEY, CDR2 SMNVEV (reference sequence). The CDR3 runs to 17 residues.

This sequence joins TRBV6-1 and TRBJ2-1; 9 bases map to TRBD2. V gave up 4 bases and J gave up 5 bases; unmatched junction bases: 9. CDR3 length: 16 amino acids. The V gene's germline CDR1 is MNHNS and CDR2 SASEGT. The CDR3 loop is CASSGGGASGNNEQFF. The CDR3 DNA reads TGTGCCAGCAGTGGGGGAGGGGCTAGCGGGAACAATGAGCAGTTCTTC.

CDR3 in amino acids: CASSLGWQGGYEQYF. The CDR3 DNA reads TGTGCCAGCAGCTTAGGGTGGCAGGGAGGCTACGAGCAGTACTTC. This chain links TRBV7-2 with TRBJ2-7, with TRBD2 as a possible D gene (6 bases). The V end lost 1 base, the J end lost 3 bases, and 13 bases lay between the germline ends. CDR3 length: 15 residues. The germline gives CDR1 SGHTA, CDR2 FQGNSA.

V is TRBV20-1 and J is TRBJ2-7, with a weak D call TRBD2 (5 bases). V was pared by 0 bases and J by 4 bases, with 10 bases between. Germline loops: CDR1 DFQATT, CDR2 SNEGSKA (reference sequence). The CDR3 is made up of 13 amino acids. CDR3 in amino acids: CSARDTGYYEQYF. In DNA form, the CDR3 reads TGCAGTGCTAGAGATACGGGATATTACGAGCAGTACTTC.

This clonotype was observed a handful of times. V is TRBV5-5 and J is TRBJ1-1, with TRBD1 matching 8 bases. The CDR3 runs 14 residues. Trimming at V came to 5 bases and at J to 6 bases, leaving 9 bases not matched to a gene. Germline values: CDR1 SGHKS, CDR2 YYEKEE (reference sequence). CDR3 region: CASRGENRGAEAFF. CDR3 in DNA: TGTGCCAGCAGGGGAGAGAACAGGGGGGCTGAAGCTTTCTTT.